Below, 12 T cell receptor beta chains from the same sample are listed, as sequenced in a study of T cell responses to AZD1222 COVID-19 vaccine. Repertoires were generated with immunoSEQ multiplex PCR, while TCRdb's copy carries only in-frame clones and drops some. The sample has 140,000 to 150,000 clones, approximately 92% seen once; the top ten hold approximately 3.5%. Here the sequenced sample was peripheral blood, taken 28 days after the second AZD1222 dose. These receptors all come from an adult who received the AZD1222 COVID-19 vaccine.

The chain is built from TRBV10-3 and TRBJ2-6; D gene ambiguous. Trimming took off 8 bases at V and 0 bases at J, with 5 bases between the two ends. The CDR3 length is 13 residues. The germline V gene encodes CDR1 ENHRY and CDR2 SYGVKD. The CDR3 DNA reads as TGTGCCATCGTGGACTCTGGGGCCAACGTCCTGACTTTC. Protein product: CAIVDSGANVLTF.

The chain links TRBV11-2 to TRBJ2-3; no clear D. CDR1 and CDR2 (germline): SGHAT, FQNNGV. V gave up 1 base and J gave up 5 bases, with 7 bases separating them. The CDR3 contains 13 residues. The CDR3: CASSLGPRDTQYF. In nucleotides, the CDR3 is TGTGCCAGCAGCTTAGGACCAAGAGATACGCAGTATTTT. Based on the CDR3 plus reference TRBV11-2 and TRBJ2-3, the full variable domain is EAGVAQSPRYKIIEKRQSVAFWCNPISGHATLYWYQQILGQGPKLLIQFQNNGVVDDSQLPKDRFSAERLKGVDSTLKIQPAKLEDSAVYLCASSLGPRDTQYFGPGTRLTVL.

The CDR3 spells CASSKGGEQPQHF. The CDR3 nucleotides read TGTGCCAGCAGCAAAGGGGGTGAGCAGCCCCAGCATTTT. The chain employs TRBV12-3 or TRBV12-4 and TRBJ1-5; possible D gene TRBD1, 6 bases. Trimming stripped 6 bases from V and 7 bases from J, with 13 bases between. The CDR3 has 13 amino acids.

The chain joins TRBV28 to TRBJ1-1; TRBD1 might be the D (5 bases). The V end lost 5 bases, the J end lost 1 base, and 17 bases lay between the germline ends. Germline V gene data show CDR1 as MDHEN and CDR2 as SYDVKM. This CDR3 spans 16 amino acids. The CDR3 reads CASSLSPRDWNTEAFF. In DNA form, the CDR3 reads TGTGCCAGCAGTCTATCCCCTCGGGACTGGAACACTGAAGCTTTCTTT.

The chain combines TRBV6-5 with TRBJ2-7, with TRBD2 identical over 11 bases. CDR1 and CDR2 from the germline V gene are MNHEY and SVGAGI. V trimming: 5 bases; J trimming: 2 bases; junction bases outside the gene matches: 2. The CDR3 contains 14 residues. CDR3 loop: CASSLSGRAYEQYF. The DNA for the CDR3 is TGTGCCAGCAGTCTTAGCGGGAGGGCCTACGAGCAGTACTTC.

The chain is built from TRBV7-7 and TRBJ2-7, with D perhaps matching TRBD1 (6 bases). Germline V CDR1 and CDR2: SSHAT, FNYEAQ (reference sequence). V was cut by 5 bases and J by 2 bases, with 16 bases left in between. The CDR3 length is 15 residues. In DNA form, the CDR3 reads TGTGCCAGCAGCCGCGGGCAGGGGCCAGCCTACGAGCAGTACTTC. It yields the protein CASSRGQGPAYEQYF.

This rearrangement joins TRBV28 to TRBJ1-2, with TRBD1 matching over 9 bases. Trimming took 6 bases from V and 7 from J; bases not matched to a gene: 9. The CDR3 extends over 14 amino acids. Germline V gene sequence: CDR1 MDHEN, CDR2 SYDVKM. The CDR3 reads CASSRGGTGFGYTF. In nucleotides, the CDR3 is TGTGCCAGCAGCCGGGGCGGGACAGGGTTTGGCTACACCTTC.

The chain joins TRBV23-1 to TRBJ2-5; possibly TRBD1 for D (6 bases). TRBV23-1 is an ORF, with its function uncertain. V shed 0 bases and J shed 0 bases, with 20 bases lying between them. CDR3 length: 19 amino acids. In DNA form, the CDR3 reads TGCGCCAGCAGTCAATCGGCGCAGGGGATAGACCGGGACCAAGAGACCCAGTACTTC. This encodes CASSQSAQGIDRDQETQYF.

The chain couples TRBV24-1 to TRBJ2-1; TRBD1 is a possible D gene (6 bases). CDR3 length equals 17 residues. Between the trimmed V and J ends, which lost 5 bases and 2 bases, there was a span of 18 bases. Per germline, CDR1 KGHDR and CDR2 SFDVKD. CDR3 protein: CATSAGHGDTPYNEQFF. The DNA for the CDR3 is TGTGCCACCAGTGCAGGGCATGGGGACACTCCCTACAATGAGCAGTTCTTC.

The chain carries TRBV28 and TRBJ1-1; D unresolved. This CDR3 contains 13 residues. Germline V gene sequence: CDR1 MDHEN, CDR2 SYDVKM. Trimming took off 2 bases at V and 6 bases at J, with 10 bases between the two ends. CDR3 amino acids: CASSLVQRSEAFF. DNA for the CDR3: TGTGCCAGCAGTTTAGTGCAGAGATCTGAAGCTTTCTTT. Looking up the rest from reference TRBV28 and TRBJ1-1 gives the full variable domain: DVKVTQSSRYLVKRTGEKVFLECVQDMDHENMFWYRQDPGLGLRLIYFSYDVKMKEKGDIPEGYSVSREKKERFSLILESASTNQTSMYLCASSLVQRSEAFFGQGTRLTVV.

This clone was seen just once. The rearrangement links TRBV9 to TRBJ2-6; 7 bases are shared with TRBD2. V shed 0 bases, J shed 3 bases, and the junction held 3 bases outside the gene matches. The CDR3 spans 16 residues. CDR1 SGDLS and CDR2 YYNGEE come from the germline V gene. The CDR3 nucleotides are TGTGCCAGCAGCGTAGCCGGGAGGCATGGGGCCAACGTCCTGACTTTC. Amino acids: CASSVAGRHGANVLTF.

The V gene is TRBV9, the J gene TRBJ1-3; D is ambiguous. The CDR3 totals 14 residues. From germline, CDR1 is SGDLS and CDR2 YYNGEE. Trimming removed 0 bases at V and 3 bases at J, with 7 bases between. The CDR3 region is CASSVGQDGNTIYF. The DNA of the CDR3 is TGTGCCAGCAGCGTAGGTCAGGATGGAAACACCATATATTTT. Combining the CDR3 with reference TRBV9 and TRBJ1-3 gives the whole variable domain DSGVTQTPKHLITATGQRVTLRCSPRSGDLSVYWYQQSLDQGLQFLIQYYNGEERAKGNILERFSAQQFPDLHSELNLSSLELGDSALYFCASSVGQDGNTIYFGEGSWLTVV.